Below, 8 T cell receptor beta chains from the same sample are listed, as sequenced in a study of blood T cell repertoires in COVID-19. Sequencing was performed with immunoSEQ multiplex PCR; in TCRdb, only in-frame clones are kept and a portion is missing. The top ten hold more than 3.5% of the sample, which has some 150,000 clones, just under 90% seen once. What was sequenced was peripheral blood. All receptors derive from a middle-aged woman with acute or convalescent COVID-19.

This rearrangement joins TRBV5-1 to TRBJ2-1; 8 nucleotides align to TRBD2. The germline V gene has CDR1 SGHRS and CDR2 YFSETQ. The CDR3 covers 16 residues. The trim removed 1 base at V and 4 bases at J, leaving 7 bases unmatched. The CDR3 loop reads CASSLNGASGYNEQFF. The CDR3 nucleotides read TGCGCCAGCAGCTTGAACGGGGCTAGCGGGTACAATGAGCAGTTCTTC.

The chain uses TRBV5-1 and TRBJ2-5; the match to TRBD2 covers 12 bases. V lost 4 bases, J lost 5 bases, and 12 bases stayed unmatched. The CDR3 is 17 amino acids. Germline-derived CDR1 and CDR2 are SGHRS and YFSETQ. CDR3 amino acids: CASSETSGRGGRETQYF. In DNA, the CDR3 is TGCGCCAGCAGCGAGACTAGCGGGAGAGGGGGACGGGAGACCCAGTACTTC.

This clone was found once. The rearrangement links TRBV7-2 to TRBJ2-1; 7 bases line up with TRBD2. The germline CDR1 and CDR2 sequences are SGHTA and FQGNSA. The CDR3 extends over 14 amino acids. Germline trimming cut 5 bases from V and 8 bases from J; bases unmatched to any gene: 9. DNA of the CDR3: TGTGCCAGCAGCCCCCGGGACTATAGCGATGAGCAGTTCTTC. Its translation: CASSPRDYSDEQFF.

The chain recombines TRBV6-2 or TRBV6-3 with TRBJ1-2, with 8 bases that match TRBD1. With V trimmed by 6 bases and J by 4 bases, 7 bases remained unmatched. CDR1 and CDR2 from the germline V gene are MNHEY and SVGEGT. There are 14 residues in the CDR3. CDR3 sequence: CASSPGTGGYGYTF. The CDR3 DNA reads TGTGCCAGCAGCCCAGGGACAGGAGGCTATGGCTACACCTTC.

The rearrangement uses TRBV5-1 and TRBJ2-1; 7 bases map to TRBD1. The CDR3 sequence is 15 residues long. Per germline, CDR1 SGHRS and CDR2 YFSETQ. V lost 2 bases to trimming and J lost 6 bases; unmatched junction nucleotides: 8. CDR3 coding DNA: TGCGCCAGCAGCTTAGTCCCGACAGGGATCAATGAGCAGTTCTTC. Translation gives CASSLVPTGINEQFF.

The chain carries TRBV6-6 and TRBJ1-4; TRBD1 aligns across 8 bases. The trim removed 6 bases at V and 4 bases at J, leaving 10 bases unmatched. Germline CDR1 and CDR2: MNHNY and SVGAGI (reference sequence). The CDR3 totals 16 residues. The CDR3 loop is CASSLGTGAVNEKLFF. CDR3 DNA sequence: TGTGCCAGCAGCCTTGGGACAGGAGCGGTTAATGAAAAACTGTTTTTT.

This sequence joins TRBV7-3 and TRBJ2-2; TRBD2 matches at 12 bases. The CDR3 length is 16 residues. Losses at the gene ends were 5 bases for V and 7 bases for J; bases not matched to a gene: 8. Germline CDR1 and CDR2: SGHTA and FQGTGA. Here the CDR3 DNA reads TGTGCCAGCAGCCTCCGACTAGCGGGAGTTGGCGGGGAGCTGTTTTTT. Residues: CASSLRLAGVGGELFF.

This chain links TRBV29-1 with TRBJ2-1; TRBD1 might be the D (6 bases). Germline assignment: CDR1 SQVTM and CDR2 ANQGSEA. V gave up 6 bases and J gave up 8 bases, with 20 bases separating them. The length of the CDR3 is 14 residues. CDR3 sequence: CSVPDRRTSHEQFF. DNA of the CDR3: TGCAGCGTACCCGACAGGAGGACGTCCCATGAGCAGTTCTTC.